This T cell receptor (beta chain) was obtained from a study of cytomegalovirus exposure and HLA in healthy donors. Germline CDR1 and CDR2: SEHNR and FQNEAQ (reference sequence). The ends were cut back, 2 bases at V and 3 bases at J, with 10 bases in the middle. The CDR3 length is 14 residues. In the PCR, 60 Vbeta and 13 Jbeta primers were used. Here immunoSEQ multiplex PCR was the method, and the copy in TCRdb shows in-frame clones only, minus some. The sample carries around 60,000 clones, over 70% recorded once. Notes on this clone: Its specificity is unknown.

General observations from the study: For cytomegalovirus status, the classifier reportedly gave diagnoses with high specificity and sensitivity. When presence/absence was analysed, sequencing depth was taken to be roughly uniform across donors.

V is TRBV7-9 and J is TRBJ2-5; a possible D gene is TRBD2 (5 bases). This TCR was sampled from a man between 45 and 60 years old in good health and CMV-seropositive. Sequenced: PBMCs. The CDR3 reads CASSLPGRKETQYF. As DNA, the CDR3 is TGTGCCAGCAGCTTACCGGGGAGAAAAGAGACCCAGTACTTC.